The entry that follows covers one TCR beta chain sequence. In this sample, this clonotype turned up once. There is no known antigen for this receptor. Per-base quality was not reported, and no clone a single base away is much larger than it. Library generation was performed with 5' RACE. Sequencing instrument: Illumina HiSeq 2500. A second roughly 7 to 11 cycle PCR used a sample-barcoded 5' primer and a J-beta primer mix. Each TCR beta cDNA molecule received a unique molecular identifier from a template-switch 5' adaptor carrying 12 random nucleotides. Each sample yielded at least 2.5 million CDR3-containing paired-end reads. First-strand cDNA synthesis was performed from all RNA using the Mint cDNA synthesis kit, with priming by a TRBC-specific oligonucleotide. All cDNA was treated with uracil-DNA glycosylase and then went through a first 18-cycle PCR with the universal primers M1SS and BC2_uni_R. The published analysis was carried out like this. Each sample was normalized by randomly selecting 1 million high-quality reads, each carrying a distinct molecular identifier. Reads sharing molecular identifiers were discarded rather than binned into consensus sequences. MiTCR, run with a Q25 quality threshold and the strictest error-elimination algorithm, handled CDR3 identification, clonotype clustering and error correction. A nonparametric unseen species model with Euler transformation was used to estimate a lower bound on total TCR beta diversity. TCRdb redid the processing of the public reads, applying fastp at Q25 and MiXCR, and retained in-frame beta chains. Rows with one shared CDR3 protein collapse into an entry with the most common genes and DNA. In this record, the V and J calls reflect TCRdb's handling and not the investigators' own analysis. This sample has over a million distinct CDR3 sequences in its table, and 59% of those were observed once. 5% to 7% of the sample belongs to the ten largest clones.

Systemically healthy Caucasian individuals from Russia, approximately 39 in total and aged about 6 to 90 years, were included as donors. Each donor gave ten milliliters of peripheral blood, collected into EDTA-treated Vacutainer tubes. PBMCs were isolated by Ficoll-Paque density-gradient centrifugation, with at least 6 million obtained per sample. Trizol reagent was used to extract total RNA from PBMCs, with at least 5 micrograms per sample. For every donor, an aliquot of PBMCs went through flow cytometry to measure the percentages of naive CD45RAhigh/CD27high T cells. The CDR3 measures 14 amino acids from cysteine to phenylalanine. Only the CDR3 DNA is retained, 42 bases long and in frame from the first base. At the junction V is shortened by 7 bases and J by 4 bases; bases outside the gene matches: 6. These data are taken from a study of blood T cells in healthy people across ages (dated by TCRdb to between 2015 and 2017). As for the study more broadly: In model experiments, roughly one uniquely barcoded TCR beta cDNA molecule per two T cells was captured by template switching. For two donors (one aged 18 to 30 and one aged 80 or older), the study analyzed two additional independent replicas of 1 million unique cDNA reads from the same blood draw. Using deep sequencing normalized with unique cDNA molecular identifiers, the study measured how TCR beta repertoire diversity changes with age. Donors of different ages were randomly distributed across sequencing lanes to avoid experimental bias. The donors were split into four age groups: young (average 16 years), middle-aged (39), aged (more than 60) and long-lived (roughly 77). Study-wide conclusions, independent of this receptor: Bulk unsorted PBMC profiling prevented conclusive comparison of naive and antigen-experienced compartments. Because the CMV infection status of the donors was unknown, age-related changes in expanded clonotypes may potentially have been confounded. Compared with the aged group, more naive CD4+ T cells, fewer expanded clones and increased TCR diversity were shown by the long-lived group, suggesting age selection. A strong correlation was found between observed TCR beta diversity and the percentage of naive T cells measured by flow cytometry. Estimates of total diversity based on one million sequenced T cells were considered lower bounds and underestimates. Observed TCR beta diversity per million T cells fell roughly linearly with age, and a significant reduction was already apparent by age roughly 40.

The chain joins TRBV12-3 or TRBV12-4 to TRBJ1-4, and 7 junction bases match TRBD1. This TCR derives from a man aged 18 to 35 in good health. Sequencing input: blood. The DNA reads as follows: TGTGCCAGCACCTCCGACAGGGTTAATGAAAAACTGTTTTTT. This gives the protein CASTSDRVNEKLFF.